This TCR beta chain stems from a study of blood T cell repertoires in COVID-19. At the level of the study: From the United States, Italy and Spain came samples of acute and convalescent COVID-19. Sample material is recorded as cDNA or gDNA derived from T cells, B-cell-depleted T cells, or PBMCs.

V dropped 6 bases and J dropped 1 base, with 12 bases sitting between them. CDR3 length equals 13 residues. CDR1 is SQVTM and CDR2 is ANQGSEA in the germline V gene. Authors' analysis steps: Reference gene primers were amplified, and this amplification served to estimate nucleated cell counts. Using immunoSEQ multiplex PCR, the repertoire was profiled, and TCRdb retains in-frame clones only, with some absent. The V and J calls and clone size were taken over from that table, and D and trimming were inferred from the DNA. The data hold some 400,000 clones, with approximately 89% observed a single time. Which cohort a participant joined came from the clinical history participants gave.

The TCR sequence derives from a woman in her thirties or forties who had been exposed to COVID-19. This chain joins TRBV29-1 and TRBJ1-1; D is unclear. The sequencing input was PBMCs or T cells enriched from blood (not recorded which). CDR3 protein: CSVKRFQNTEAFF. The CDR3 DNA is TGCAGCGTGAAGAGATTTCAGAACACTGAAGCTTTCTTT.